The 9 T cell receptor beta chains given below trace back to one sample, sequenced in a study of identical twins. TCRdb re-called the 5' RACE reads through MiXCR, storing one row per CDR3 protein. The sample has roughly 720,000 distinct CDR3 sequences; about 20% are singletons. These data were also reused for a study on T cells expressing NK-cell markers.

Sequenced sample: PBMCs. All receptors derive from a woman younger than 30 in good health.

The chain carries TRBV5-1 and TRBJ2-1; 13 bases align to TRBD2. After removal of 4 bases from V and 7 bases from J, the junction contained 8 bases not matched to a gene. The CDR3 has 16 residues. The germline CDR1 and CDR2 sequences are SGHRS and YFSETQ. In DNA form, the CDR3 reads TGCGCCAGCAGCCCCCGGACTAGCGGGGGCCGAAATGAGCAGTTCTTC. Its protein product is CASSPRTSGGRNEQFF.

This clonotype showed up just a few times. This chain joins TRBV5-1 and TRBJ2-3, with D unclear. CDR3 length: 14 amino acids. Germline V CDR1 and CDR2: SGHRS, YFSETQ. V was shortened by 4 bases and J by 2 bases, with 11 bases between the two germline ends. The CDR3 protein is CASSLTRPTDTQYF. In nucleotides, the CDR3 is TGCGCCAGCAGCCTAACGAGGCCCACAGATACGCAGTATTTT.

This clonotype was seen a handful of times. Compared with germline, one end of the junction differs, possibly owing to a read error. CDR3 amino acids: CASSLSGLGEQFF. Written as DNA, the CDR3 is TGTGCTAGCAGCTTGTCAGGGCTCGGTGAGCAGTTCTTC. This chain connects TRBV7-7 to TRBJ2-1; a weak D match, TRBD1 (5 bases). Germline-derived CDR1 and CDR2 are SSHAT and FNYEAQ (reference sequence). The CDR3 spans 13 residues.

This clonotype was seen only a few times. This sequence joins TRBV12-3 or TRBV12-4 and TRBJ1-1; 8 bases are shared with TRBD1. The CDR3 consists of 15 residues. V gave up 3 bases and J gave up 5 bases; unmatched junction bases: 8. CDR3 sequence (DNA): TGTGCCAGCAGTTTTACAGGGGGGCTTGGGACTGAAGCTTTCTTT. Protein sequence: CASSFTGGLGTEAFF.

The chain is built from TRBV7-9 and TRBJ2-1; 11 bases align to TRBD2. The V segment lost 8 bases and the J segment 6 bases; nucleotides outside the gene matches: 3. This CDR3 spans 13 amino acids. Germline CDR1 and CDR2: SEHNR and FQNEAQ (reference sequence). The CDR3 is CASFGLAGNEQFF. The CDR3 nucleotides are TGTGCCAGCTTCGGACTAGCGGGCAATGAGCAGTTCTTC.

The rearrangement joins TRBV7-9 to TRBJ1-2; D is undetermined. The germline CDR1 and CDR2 sequences are SEHNR and FQNEAQ (reference sequence). The CDR3 length is 11 residues. The germline V and J ends were trimmed by 0 bases and 10 bases, with 6 bases remaining between them. The CDR3 DNA sequence: TGTGCCAGCAGCTTAGCGGTCCACTACACCTTC. This encodes CASSLAVHYTF.

The chain employs TRBV20-1 and TRBJ2-3, with TRBD1 matching 8 bases. After removal of 6 bases from V and 3 bases from J, the junction contained 11 bases not matched to a gene. CDR1 DFQATT and CDR2 SNEGSKA come from the germline V gene (reference sequence). The CDR3 runs 15 residues. CDR3: CSAGAAGGLTDTQYF. For the CDR3, the DNA is TGCAGTGCCGGGGCGGCAGGGGGCTTGACAGATACGCAGTATTTT.

Only a few counts were recorded for this clonotype. The rearrangement uses TRBV27 and TRBJ2-7, with 10 bases identical to TRBD1. Germline loops: CDR1 MNHEY, CDR2 SMNVEV (reference sequence). The CDR3 contains 14 residues. Germline trimming cut 6 bases from V and 3 bases from J; bases unmatched to any gene: 5. CDR3 coding DNA: TGTGCCAGCAGAAGGGGACAGGGGAACTACGAGCAGTACTTC. Protein product: CASRRGQGNYEQYF.

The chain combines TRBV3-1 with TRBJ1-1; 7 nucleotides match TRBD1. CDR1 and CDR2 (germline): LGHDT, YNNKEL (reference sequence). The CDR3 sequence is 15 residues long. With V trimmed by 4 bases and J by 1 base, 6 bases remained unmatched. This CDR3 is CASSPRNRGNTEAFF. CDR3 bases: TGTGCCAGCAGCCCAAGGAACAGGGGGAACACTGAAGCTTTCTTT.